This TCR beta chain is drawn from a study of regulatory T cells in long-lasting Graves disease. In the study overall: Over-5-year antithyroid drug use with positive TSH receptor antibodies defined persistent Graves' disease in the study.

As for time point: persistent/refractory GD, antithyroid drugs over 5 years with positive TRAb. RNA isolated from PBMCs was used to make the TCR library. Assembly of TCR beta libraries relied on iRepertoire HTBI primers together with Arm-PCR of CDR3 regions. Methods used by the authors: Identified segments across samples numbered 60 or so TRBV and about 15 TRBJ. TCRdb reprocessed the multiplex PCR reads with MiXCR, giving one entry per CDR3 protein. For this entry, the V and J calls and clone size follow TCRdb and not the study's own pipeline. The sample lists over 450,000 distinct CDR3 sequences, roughly 21% seen once, with roughly 6.9% in the top ten. Trimming took 4 bases from V and 3 from J; bases not matched to a gene: 9. Germline lookup yields CDR1 MNHEY and CDR2 SVGEGT. The CDR3 spans 15 residues.

This chain joins TRBV6-2 or TRBV6-3 and TRBJ2-7, with TRBD1 matching over 7 bases. Sequencing was performed on peripheral blood mononuclear cells (PBMCs), taken when the disease was refractory, from a patient treated with antithyroid drugs. The clonotype was recovered from a female donor with Graves disease. For the CDR3, the DNA is TGTGCCAGCAGTTCCCTCAGACAGGGATTCTACGAGCAGTACTTC. Amino acids: CASSSLRQGFYEQYF.